This T cell receptor (beta chain) came from a study of early T cells in non-severe SARS-CoV-2 infection. The CDR3 is made up of 13 amino acids. Trimming shortened V by 7 bases and J by 5 bases, and 14 bases separated the two germline ends. Germline loops: CDR1 SNHLY, CDR2 FYNNEI. This clonotype has a handful of counts. The TCR library protocol was used to attach unique molecular identifiers. These identifiers were attached to individual cDNA molecules. MiXCR was run by TCRdb on the 5' RACE reads, yielding one entry per CDR3 protein. The sample contains about 100,000 distinct CDR3 sequences, over 10% of which appear only once.

The sequencing input was whole blood. The sequence came from an adult who was a healthcare worker with PCR-confirmed SARS-CoV-2 infection or an uninfected control (not recorded which). V gene TRBV2 combines with J gene TRBJ2-5, with D maybe TRBD1 (6 bases). The CDR3 loop is CASILNRAETQYF. The DNA for the CDR3 is TGTGCCAGCATCTTGAACAGGGCGGAGACCCAGTACTTC.